This record concerns one TCR beta chain sequence. No antigen is known for it. In germline, CDR1 is WSHSY, CDR2 SAAADI. This CDR3 comprises 15 residues. V gave up 1 base and J gave up 5 bases; unmatched junction bases: 4. The sample is drawn from a study of Graves' ophthalmopathy and Graves' hyperthyroidism. Study-level points and caveats: A majority of expanded thyroid clonotypes exceeding 0.001 frequency were likewise present in blood.

Amplification from RNA transcripts yielded the TCR beta CDR3 regions. RT-PCR was first run with HTBI primers, then multiplex PCR in a second round. TCRdb reprocessed the multiplex PCR reads with MiXCR, giving one entry per CDR3 protein. Of 600,000 to 950,000 distinct CDR3 sequences in the sample, 40% were seen once. Ineligible for inclusion were patients with other autoimmune diseases, uncontrolled infections, pregnancy or lactation. Sequenced input: peripheral blood. The source of this sequence is an adult man with Graves' ophthalmopathy. The chain carries TRBV10-2 and TRBJ2-5, with TRBD2 identical over 10 bases. The CDR3 is CASSELLAGDETQYF. The DNA for the CDR3 is TGCGCCAGCAGTGAGTTGCTAGCGGGGGATGAGACCCAGTACTTC.